These T cell receptor beta chains were read from a single sample in a study of cytomegalovirus exposure and HLA in healthy donors. TCRdb keeps only in-frame clones here, not all; method: immunoSEQ multiplex PCR. The data contain 80,000 to 95,000 clones, roughly 86% of them seen just once; the ten biggest clones take up over 8.5%. The sample comprised PBMCs. All receptors derive from a man in his thirties or forties in good health and CMV-seropositive. The CDR3 runs from the conserved cysteine through the conserved F or W. The order of the fields is CDR3 length, V gene, clone size, J gene, CDR3 protein. Part of the rows lack a size; the others show once, few, many or a class for expanded clones.

length: 15; V: TRBV10-3; size: -; J: TRBJ1-3; CDR3: CAISDPDSSGNTIYF
length: 15; V: TRBV18; size: -; J: TRBJ2-3; CDR3: CASSHTSGSTDTQYF
length: 20; V: TRBV19; size: few; J: TRBJ1-3; CDR3: CASSIPRAGRLWSAGNTIYF
length: 15; V: TRBV5-1; size: once; J: TRBJ2-1; CDR3: CASSLASSGYNEQFF
length: 15; V: TRBV5-6; size: -; J: TRBJ1-4; CDR3: CASSHPQGGDEKLFF
length: 13; V: TRBV6-1; size: -; J: TRBJ1-1; CDR3: CVTRSTANTEAFF
length: 19; V: TRBV6-1; size: -; J: TRBJ2-1; CDR3: CASSEYQGGVVGLTYEQFF
length: 18; V: TRBV9; size: -; J: TRBJ1-3; CDR3: CASSALDRLLSSGNTIYF
length: 14; V: TRBV7-2; size: -; J: TRBJ2-3; CDR3: CASSRSGNTDTQYF
length: 14; V: TRBV7-9; size: -; J: TRBJ2-3; CDR3: CASGAQGGADTQYF
length: 15; V: TRBV5-8; size: -; J: TRBJ2-5; CDR3: CASSPPGAGTQTQYF
length: 16; V: TRBV18; size: -; J: TRBJ2-3; CDR3: CASSPPGERGTDTQYF
length: 14; V: TRBV28; size: -; J: TRBJ2-6; CDR3: CASSFSSGANVLTF
length: 13; V: TRBV30; size: -; J: TRBJ1-1; CDR3: CAWSRQGNTEAFF
length: 14; V: TRBV19; size: -; J: TRBJ1-1; CDR3: CASSIKAIVTEAFF
length: 16; V: TRBV19; size: -; J: TRBJ1-2; CDR3: CASSMRRDRAVYGYTF
length: 15; V: TRBV28; size: -; J: TRBJ2-1; CDR3: CASSLGTGLFNEQFF
length: 15; V: TRBV28; size: -; J: TRBJ2-1; CDR3: CASRLTGGSYNEQFF
length: 15; V: TRBV6-5; size: once; J: TRBJ2-7; CDR3: CASSSPGQGHREQYF
length: 16; V: TRBV7-3; size: -; J: TRBJ2-2; CDR3: CASSLLAGSNTGELFF
length: 16; V: TRBV27; size: once; J: TRBJ2-7; CDR3: CASSLTSGTLRYEQYF
length: 13; V: TRBV5-4; size: -; J: TRBJ2-7; CDR3: CASSLGQGVEQYF
length: 13; V: TRBV5-1; size: -; J: TRBJ1-1; CDR3: CASRQGGGTEAFF
length: 16; V: TRBV29-1; size: -; J: TRBJ2-3; CDR3: CSVEDEGSQYTDTQYF
length: 14; V: TRBV7-6; size: -; J: TRBJ1-1; CDR3: CASSLTQLNTEAFF
length: 15; V: TRBV5-1; size: -; J: TRBJ2-1; CDR3: CASSSGPGGYNEQFF
length: 15; V: TRBV27; size: -; J: TRBJ2-1; CDR3: CASSPSPGTGFEQFF
length: 16; V: TRBV5-1; size: once; J: TRBJ2-3; CDR3: CASSLASRVGTDTQYF
length: 14; V: TRBV2; size: -; J: TRBJ1-5; CDR3: CASSSVGAAQPQHF
length: 18; V: TRBV2; size: -; J: TRBJ2-2; CDR3: CASNRENLSGRGTGELFF
length: 15; V: TRBV5-1; size: -; J: TRBJ2-7; CDR3: CVSSFVSPGEGEQYF
length: 14; V: TRBV2; size: -; J: -; CDR3: CASSDRAGYGEQYF